These 15 T cell receptor beta chains came from one sample sequenced in a study of T-cell reconstitution after alpha-beta-depleted transplantation in children. Using unique molecular identifiers, the investigators prepared the TCRbeta library. TCRdb called the PCR reads again in MiXCR, with one record for every CDR3 protein. The table includes 60,000 or so distinct CDR3 sequences, approximately 43% detected once. The specimen was PBMCs, mostly from graft donor cells, collected 360 days after TCRalphabeta/CD19-depleted stem cell transplant. The receptors stem from a male patient between 10 and 17 years old who had a stem cell transplant for acute lymphoblastic leukemia, so the T cells may come from the graft donor.

The chain links TRBV7-8 to TRBJ2-1, with TRBD1 matching over 7 bases. V was clipped by 1 base and J by 10 bases; unmatched bases: 1. Germline V CDR1 and CDR2: SGHVS, FQNEAQ. CDR3 size: 12 residues. The CDR3 DNA reads TGTGCCAGCAGCTTAGGGGGACAGGAGCAGTTCTTC. The encoded protein is CASSLGGQEQFF.

This clonotype was detected ten times or more. V and J are TRBV9 and TRBJ2-3; no clear D gene. Germline CDR1 is SGDLS and CDR2 is YYNGEE. The CDR3 totals 13 residues. The V end lost 3 bases, the J end lost 5 bases, and 10 bases lay between the germline ends. The CDR3 region is CASSESPKDTQYF. DNA of the CDR3: TGTGCCAGCAGCGAGTCGCCGAAAGATACGCAGTATTTT.

The chain carries TRBV20-1 and TRBJ2-2; perhaps TRBD2 as D (5 bases). Per the germline V gene, CDR1 is DFQATT and CDR2 is SNEGSKA (reference sequence). The CDR3 extends over 14 amino acids. V lost 0 bases, J lost 3 bases, and 8 bases lay in between. CDR3 residues: CSARETKYTGELFF. The CDR3 DNA is TGCAGTGCTAGAGAGACTAAATACACCGGGGAGCTGTTTTTT.

The CDR3 DNA is TGTGCCAGCAGTTCTCTCCTGTGGGGCACCGGGGAGCTGTTTTTT. Its translation: CASSSLLWGTGELFF. J is TRBJ2-2 and V is TRBV28; D is undetermined. Trimming shortened V by 4 bases and J by 4 bases, and 13 bases separated the two germline ends. The germline CDR1 and CDR2 sequences are MDHEN and SYDVKM. The CDR3 length is 15 residues.

This chain uses TRBV19 with TRBJ2-1, with TRBD2 matching over 11 bases. CDR3 length: 18 amino acids. Trimming cost V 3 bases and J 1 base; bases outside gene matches: 8. Germline values: CDR1 LNHDA, CDR2 SQIVND (reference sequence). CDR3 protein: CASSMGLAEWGSYNEQFF. The CDR3, as DNA: TGTGCCAGTAGTATGGGACTAGCGGAGTGGGGTTCCTACAATGAGCAGTTCTTC.

This clonotype was seen only a few times. The chain links TRBV18 to TRBJ2-5; D tentatively fits TRBD1 or TRBD2 (5 bases each). The CDR3 has 12 residues. Germline values: CDR1 KGHSH, CDR2 LQKENI. Trimming left V 1 base short and J 5 bases short, with 5 bases between. For the CDR3, the DNA is TGTGCCAGCTCACCACGGGGGGAGACCCAGTACTTC. It is translated as CASSPRGETQYF. The full variable domain, rest sourced from reference TRBV18 and TRBJ2-5, is NAGVMQNPRHLVRRRGQEARLRCSPMKGHSHVYWYRQLPEEGLKFMVYLQKENIIDESGMPKERFSAEFPKEGPSILRIQQVVRGDSAAYFCASSPRGETQYFGPGTRLLVL.

This clonotype was picked up a small number of times. The V and J genes are TRBV7-9 and TRBJ2-3, with D possibly matching TRBD1 (6 bases). The ends were cut back, 5 bases at V and 7 bases at J, with 10 bases in the middle. Per germline, CDR1 SEHNR and CDR2 FQNEAQ (reference sequence). This CDR3 region has 12 residues. Here the CDR3 DNA reads TGTGCCAGCAGCGAACAGGGACATACGCAGTATTTT. This gives the protein CASSEQGHTQYF.

This chain uses TRBV4-3 with TRBJ2-1, with 7 bases lining up with TRBD2. The CDR3 consists of 17 residues. CDR1 is LGHNA, CDR2 YSLEER, per germline. Unmatched junction bases numbered 10, after V lost 0 bases and J lost 5 bases. This CDR3 is CASSQDGVGGFHNEQFF. In DNA form, the CDR3 reads TGCGCCAGCAGCCAAGATGGGGTGGGGGGGTTCCACAATGAGCAGTTCTTC.

This chain uses TRBV20-1 with TRBJ2-7, with 9 bases that match TRBD1. The CDR3 runs 16 residues. J gave up 0 bases and V 2 bases, and 8 bases lay outside the gene matches. Looked up from germline, CDR1 is DFQATT and CDR2 is SNEGSKA (reference sequence). In DNA, the CDR3 is TGCAGTGCTAGACCTACCGGGACAGGGTTCTCCTACGAGCAGTACTTC. Protein sequence: CSARPTGTGFSYEQYF.

The chain uses TRBV11-1 and TRBJ2-1, with 7 bases matching TRBD1. The CDR3 is 16 amino acids. Germline loops: CDR1 SGHAT, CDR2 FQDESV (reference sequence). The V gene end was trimmed by 1 base and the J gene end by 2 bases; junction bases not matched to a gene: 5. CDR3: CASSLVTGSPYNEQFF. CDR3 coding DNA: TGTGCCAGCAGCTTAGTGACAGGGAGTCCCTACAATGAGCAGTTCTTC.

This clonotype was seen more than once but under ten times. This CDR3 reads CASSLTIQLNTEAFF. The CDR3 DNA reads TGCGCCAGCAGCCTAACTATCCAGTTGAACACTGAAGCTTTCTTT. This chain connects TRBV5-1 to TRBJ1-1; D uncertain. The CDR3 length is 15 residues. CDR1 is SGHRS and CDR2 is YFSETQ in the germline V gene. With 4 bases removed from V and 0 bases from J, the gap between germline ends came to 13 bases.

This chain links TRBV20-1 with TRBJ2-3; D assignment may be TRBD1 or TRBD2 (5 bases each). Germline CDR1 is DFQATT and CDR2 is SNEGSKA (reference sequence). V was clipped by 5 bases and J by 0 bases, with 12 bases between them. CDR3 length: 14 amino acids. CDR3 DNA: TGCAGTGCTCCCACGGGGCCAAGCACAGATACGCAGTATTTT. Translation gives CSAPTGPSTDTQYF.

This chain links TRBV12-3 or TRBV12-4 with TRBJ2-3; D possibly corresponds to TRBD2 (6 bases). Trimming stripped 8 bases from V and 1 base from J, with 19 bases between. The CDR3 consists of 16 residues. Here the CDR3 reads CASDGTGTPGTDTQYF. The CDR3 region has the DNA TGTGCCAGCGACGGAACCGGGACTCCGGGCACAGATACGCAGTATTTT.

This clonotype was recorded a few times. The gene calls are TRBV5-1 and TRBJ2-5; 13 nucleotides align to TRBD2. The J segment lost 5 bases and the V segment lost 0 bases, leaving 4 bases of the junction unmatched. The CDR3 has 16 amino acids. The germline gives CDR1 SGHRS, CDR2 YFSETQ. The CDR3 region has the DNA TGCGCCAGCAGCTTGGGGACTAGCGGGGGTCGGGAGACCCAGTACTTC. This sequence encodes CASSLGTSGGRETQYF.

Concerning this clonotype: A junction boundary mismatches the germline segment, possibly from a read error. The V call is TRBV6-6, the J call TRBJ2-7; D gene unclear. The CDR3 totals 13 residues. Germline V gene sequence: CDR1 MNHNY, CDR2 SVGAGI (reference sequence). The CDR3 DNA is TGTGCCAGCAGCGGAACCAGCTCCTACGAGCGGTACTTC. Translating gives CASSGTSSYERYF.